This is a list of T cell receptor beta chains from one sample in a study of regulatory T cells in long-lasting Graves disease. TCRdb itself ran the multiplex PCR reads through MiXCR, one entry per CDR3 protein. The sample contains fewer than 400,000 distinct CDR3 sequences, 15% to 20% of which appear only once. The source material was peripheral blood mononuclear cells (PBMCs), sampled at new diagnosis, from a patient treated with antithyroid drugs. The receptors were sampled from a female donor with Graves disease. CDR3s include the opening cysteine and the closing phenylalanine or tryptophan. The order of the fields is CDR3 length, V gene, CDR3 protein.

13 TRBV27 CASSFTGANVLTF
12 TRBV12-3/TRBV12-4 CASKGIRNEQFF
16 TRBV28 CASSLRTEATNEKLFF
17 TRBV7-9 CASSLDPGGTSTDTQYF
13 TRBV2 CASSEHRGDTQYF
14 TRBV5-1 CASSLGPKNTEAFF
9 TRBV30 CAWGPEAFF
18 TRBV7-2 CASRSSRGGPSSYNEQFF
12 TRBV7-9 CASSLMGDEQYF
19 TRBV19 CASMGPGEGSLTGANVLTF
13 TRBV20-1 CSAGDRKNTEAFF
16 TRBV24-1 CATSGGLAGVTDTQYF
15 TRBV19 CASSATRDRKNIQYF
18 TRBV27 CASSLSPWPAQLSYEQYF
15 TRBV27 CASSRIGSAGNTIYF
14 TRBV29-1 CSAVGQGVYNEQFF
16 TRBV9 CASSNNRESVTDTQYF
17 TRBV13 CASSLVRGVRINTEAFF
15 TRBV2 CASRQGQGGSTEAFF
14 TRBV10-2 CASSSAGGSDTQYF
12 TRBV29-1 CSVARGRETQYF
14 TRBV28 CASSLRDSREKLFF
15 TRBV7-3 CASSLNSRGTGELFF
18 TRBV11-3 CASSTTTPGLAGRYEQYF
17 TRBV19 CASSIGTGGRSSYEQYF
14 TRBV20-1 CSANYGVGHLEQFF
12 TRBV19 CASSGGYTEAFF
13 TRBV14 CASSADGTRGYTF
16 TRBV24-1 CATSDAGLISYNEQFF
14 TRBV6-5 CASSYSNIQETQYF
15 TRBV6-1 CASSRPGTANTEAFF
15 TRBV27 CASSLGRSHNYGYTF
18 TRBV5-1 CASIQGLAGASSYNEQFF
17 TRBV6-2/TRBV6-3 CASSYSFPDSLNTEAFF
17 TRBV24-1 CATSDPLLAGGYSEQFF
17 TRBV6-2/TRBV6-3 CASSYSIRGRNTDTQYF
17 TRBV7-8 CASSLGGGTSGANVLTF
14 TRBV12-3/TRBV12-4 CASAPGHGFYEQYF
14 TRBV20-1 CSGELAGSTGAQYF
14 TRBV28 CASRDPGTVYEQYF
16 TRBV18 CASSPVQGQGTKEQYF
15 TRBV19 CASSISGQGNYEQYF
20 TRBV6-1 CASRGAGWLGRGSLDNEQFF
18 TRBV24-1 CATSDLEEASGSTDTQYF
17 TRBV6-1 CASSLTVRGSYNSPLHF
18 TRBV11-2 CASSLARTSGMRGETQYF
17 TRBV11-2 CASSFLTSGRRSDTQYF
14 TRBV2 CASTWTGGSSEQYF
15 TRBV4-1 CASTPGPGWGTEAFF
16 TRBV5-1 CASSPRTGQYQETQYF
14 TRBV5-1 CASSEQGEGTEAFF
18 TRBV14 CASSPWGTGVFTTGELFF
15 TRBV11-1 CASSLAGDRGNEQFF
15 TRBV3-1 CASSQAGQGHQPQHF
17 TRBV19 CASSISPGLGAYNEQFF
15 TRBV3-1 CASSQDGGGENEQFF
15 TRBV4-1 CASSQGTGVETEAFF
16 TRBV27 CASSSSGLPGSNEQFF
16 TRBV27 CASRAGLADILYEQYF
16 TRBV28 CASSWDRGPPNTEAFF